The table lists the clone carrying this T cell receptor beta chain with a few counts. Using immunoSEQ multiplex PCR, the repertoire was profiled, and TCRdb retains in-frame clones only, with some absent. The repertoire includes 70,000 or so clones, 94% of them detected once, and about 6% sits in the top ten. The sample belongs to a study of control samples from healthy donors and cancer patients. Germline V gene sequence: CDR1 LGHNA, CDR2 YNFKEQ. The CDR3 covers 11 residues. Trimming pared 0 bases from V and 8 bases from J, leaving 2 bases between. The sequencing input was blood. This chain links TRBV4-2 with TRBJ2-1; D call uncertain. This clonotype originated in a woman aged 40 to 49 in good health. The CDR3 protein is CASSQEHEQFF. For the CDR3, the DNA is TGTGCCAGCAGCCAAGAACATGAGCAGTTCTTC.